The 13 T cell receptor beta chains reported below all come from one sample, sequenced in a study of post-analysis software for immune sequencing data. Study-wide results and limits: Patients showed TRBV5-6, TRBV5-1 and TRBV20-1 among five TRBV segments more frequent than in controls.

Presence of unique molecular identifiers characterized the TCR beta cDNA libraries. TCRdb passed the PCR reads through MiXCR, listing each CDR3 protein once. The data contain under 200,000 distinct CDR3 sequences, 25% to 30% of them singletons. Their recognized antigens are unknown. What was sequenced was blood. These receptors came from a girl aged 2 to 17 with multiple sclerosis.

The chain employs TRBV6-6 and TRBJ2-1; D possibly corresponds to TRBD2 (6 bases). CDR1 is MNHNY and CDR2 is SVGAGI in the germline V gene (reference sequence). The V end lost 5 bases, the J end lost 10 bases, and 12 bases lay between the germline ends. The CDR3 sequence is 12 residues long. The CDR3 DNA follows: TGTGCCAGCAGTCCCCTAGCGTTGGAGCAGTTCTTC. This encodes CASSPLALEQFF.

At least ten counts were recorded for this clonotype. The genes are TRBV5-1 and TRBJ2-7, with 11 nucleotides matching TRBD2. The CDR3 consists of 18 residues. J was trimmed by 1 base and V by 0 bases; bases with no gene match: 9. Germline assignment: CDR1 SGHRS and CDR2 YFSETQ. The CDR3 reads CASSLELAGVTPSYEQYF. In DNA form, the CDR3 reads TGCGCCAGCAGCTTGGAACTAGCGGGAGTTACCCCATCCTACGAGCAGTACTTC.

This sequence joins TRBV12-3 or TRBV12-4 and TRBJ1-6; 7 bases fit TRBD1. The CDR3 is 16 amino acids. After removal of 2 bases from V and 2 bases from J, the junction contained 3 bases not matched to a gene. CDR3 DNA: TGTGCCAGCAGTTTACAGGGGGAAACCTATAATTCACCCCTCCACTTT. Translation gives CASSLQGETYNSPLHF.

Many counts were recorded for this clonotype. This rearrangement joins TRBV7-9 to TRBJ2-7; 8 positions match TRBD2. CDR3 length: 15 amino acids. V shed 3 bases and J 1 base; nucleotides not matched to a gene: 5. Germline values: CDR1 SEHNR, CDR2 FQNEAQ (reference sequence). Here the CDR3 DNA reads TGTGCCAGCAGCTTGGAGCGGGGGCGGTCCTACGAGCAGTACTTC. This gives the protein CASSLERGRSYEQYF.

This clonotype was seen only a few times. The chain combines TRBV19 with TRBJ1-1; D is uncertain. This CDR3 is 14 amino acids long. V lost 3 bases and J 6 bases, leaving 14 bases between the germline ends. Germline V gene sequence: CDR1 LNHDA, CDR2 SQIVND (reference sequence). CDR3 amino acids: CASSIGPGIAEAFF. CDR3 nucleotides: TGTGCCAGTAGTATTGGTCCGGGTATCGCTGAAGCTTTCTTT.

This clonotype has ten or more counts. V gene TRBV3-1 combines with J gene TRBJ2-7; 7 bases map to TRBD1. V dropped 1 base and J dropped 2; count of bases not matched to a gene: 2. Per the germline V gene, CDR1 is LGHDT and CDR2 is YNNKEL (reference sequence). The CDR3 has 14 residues. The CDR3 region has the DNA TGTGCCAGCAGCCAAGGGACAGGCGCCTACGAGCAGTACTTC. Translating gives CASSQGTGAYEQYF.

This clonotype has a count of ten or more. V and J are TRBV28 and TRBJ2-7, with 7 bases lining up with TRBD1. Germline assignment: CDR1 MDHEN and CDR2 SYDVKM. After removal of 6 bases from V and 4 bases from J, the junction contained 9 bases not matched to a gene. The CDR3 consists of 14 residues. CDR3 amino acids: CASSKQGRYYEQYF. The CDR3 DNA reads TGTGCCAGCAGCAAACAGGGGCGGTATTACGAGCAGTACTTC.

This clonotype was recorded at least ten times. The chain links TRBV5-6 to TRBJ2-5; D perhaps matches TRBD1 (6 bases). CDR1 and CDR2 (germline): SGHDT, YYEEEE. Between the trimmed V and J ends, which lost 6 bases and 5 bases, there was a span of 14 bases. The CDR3 totals 13 residues. The CDR3 is CASTSSQGETQYF. In nucleotides, the CDR3 is TGTGCCAGCACCAGTTCTCAGGGGGAGACCCAGTACTTC.

This clonotype has ten or more counts. The J gene is TRBJ2-1, the V gene TRBV12-3 or TRBV12-4; 8 positions agree with TRBD2. The ends lost 10 bases at V and 0 bases at J; junction bases unmatched: 5. The CDR3 is made up of 14 amino acids. CDR3 sequence reads: CATGGGPSYNEQFF. The CDR3 coding sequence is TGTGCCACCGGCGGGGGGCCCTCCTACAATGAGCAGTTCTTC.

This clonotype was counted between two and nine times. This chain links TRBV5-1 with TRBJ2-4; D not certain. V shed 3 bases and J shed 0 bases, with 4 bases lying between them. The CDR3 totals 13 residues. Per germline, CDR1 SGHRS and CDR2 YFSETQ. The CDR3 DNA reads TGCGCCAGCAGCTCTCTAGCCAAAAACATTCAGTACTTC. Protein: CASSSLAKNIQYF.

As to this clonotype: A much larger clone differs from this one at a single base, so this may be a read error. V and J are TRBV6-2 or TRBV6-3 and TRBJ1-5; 8 bases line up with TRBD1. This CDR3 is 16 amino acids long. The germline V gene has CDR1 MNHEY and CDR2 SVGEGT. V gave up 0 bases and J gave up 9 bases; unmatched junction bases: 10. DNA of the CDR3: TGTGCCAGCAGTTACTCCGCAGGGGGCTCAGGTCGGCCCCAGCATTTT. Protein: CASSYSAGGSGRPQHF.

This chain joins TRBV3-1 and TRBJ1-5; D uncertain. CDR3 length: 13 amino acids. Germline lookup yields CDR1 LGHDT and CDR2 YNNKEL (reference sequence). The V gene lost 3 bases and the J gene lost 7 bases, with 10 bases spanning the gap. This CDR3 is CASSQIGNQPQHF. For the CDR3, the DNA is TGTGCCAGCAGCCAGATTGGTAACCAGCCCCAGCATTTT.

CDR3 sequence (DNA): TGTGCCAGCAGGCTTCAGGGGTCAGATACGCAGTATTTT. Protein sequence: CASRLQGSDTQYF. The V and J genes are TRBV28 and TRBJ2-3; possibly TRBD1 for D (6 bases). Germline-derived CDR1 and CDR2 are MDHEN and SYDVKM. This CDR3 contains 13 residues. V dropped 6 bases and J dropped 4 bases, with 11 bases sitting between them.